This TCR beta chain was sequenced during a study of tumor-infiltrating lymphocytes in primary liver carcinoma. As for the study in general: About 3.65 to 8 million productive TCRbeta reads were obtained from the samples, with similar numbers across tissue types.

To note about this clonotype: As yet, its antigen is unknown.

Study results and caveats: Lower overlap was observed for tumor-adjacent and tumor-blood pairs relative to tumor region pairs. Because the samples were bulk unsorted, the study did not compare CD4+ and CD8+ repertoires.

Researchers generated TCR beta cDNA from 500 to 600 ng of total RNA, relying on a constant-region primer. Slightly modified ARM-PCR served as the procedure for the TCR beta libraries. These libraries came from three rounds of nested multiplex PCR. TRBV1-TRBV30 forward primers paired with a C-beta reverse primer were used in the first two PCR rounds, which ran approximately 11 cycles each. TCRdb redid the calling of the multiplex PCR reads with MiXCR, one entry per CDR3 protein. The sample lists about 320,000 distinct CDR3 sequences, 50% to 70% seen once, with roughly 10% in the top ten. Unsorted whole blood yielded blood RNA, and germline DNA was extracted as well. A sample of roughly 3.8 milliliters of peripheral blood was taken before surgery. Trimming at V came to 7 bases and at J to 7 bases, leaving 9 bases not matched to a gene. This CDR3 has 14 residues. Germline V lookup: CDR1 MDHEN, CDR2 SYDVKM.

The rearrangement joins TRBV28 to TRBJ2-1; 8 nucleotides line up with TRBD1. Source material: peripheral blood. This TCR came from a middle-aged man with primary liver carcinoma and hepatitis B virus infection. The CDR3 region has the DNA TGTGCCAGCATCCGCCAGCGGACAGGGAATGAGCAGTTCTTC. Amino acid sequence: CASIRQRTGNEQFF.